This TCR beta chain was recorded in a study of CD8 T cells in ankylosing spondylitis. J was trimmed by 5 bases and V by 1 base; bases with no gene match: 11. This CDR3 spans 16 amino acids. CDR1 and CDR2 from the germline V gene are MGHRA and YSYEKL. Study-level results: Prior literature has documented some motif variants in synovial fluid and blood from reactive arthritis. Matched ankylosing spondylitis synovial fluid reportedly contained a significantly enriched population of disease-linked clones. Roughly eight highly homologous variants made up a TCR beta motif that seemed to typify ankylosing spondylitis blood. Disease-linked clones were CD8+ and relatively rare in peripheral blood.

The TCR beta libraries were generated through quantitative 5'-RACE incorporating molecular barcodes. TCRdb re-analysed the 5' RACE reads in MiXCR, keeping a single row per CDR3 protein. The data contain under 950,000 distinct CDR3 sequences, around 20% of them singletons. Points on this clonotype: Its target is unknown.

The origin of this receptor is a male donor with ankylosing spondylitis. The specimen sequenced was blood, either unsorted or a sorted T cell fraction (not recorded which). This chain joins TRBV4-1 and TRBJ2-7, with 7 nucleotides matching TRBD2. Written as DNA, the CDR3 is TGCGCCAGCAGCCAAGTCGCCGGCGGGAGTGAGAACGAGCAGTACTTC. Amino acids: CASSQVAGGSENEQYF.